Detailed here is one T cell receptor (beta chain). Its antigen is not known. This sample stems from a study of T-cell reconstitution after alpha-beta-depleted transplantation in children. Study-level findings and limits: Among T cells one year after transplant, newly produced cells accounted for most counts and diversity.

Germline values: CDR1 ENHRY, CDR2 SYGVKD. The ends were cut back, 0 bases at V and 2 bases at J, with 10 bases in the middle. The CDR3 extends over 15 amino acids. The library targeted TCRbeta and was prepared with unique molecular identifiers. TCRdb re-called the PCR reads through MiXCR, storing one row per CDR3 protein. The table has 610,000 or so distinct CDR3 sequences, 25% to 30% seen once; the top ten hold about a third. The V and J genes are TRBV10-3 and TRBJ1-2; D remains ambiguous. The sample here was PBMCs, taken before TCRalphabeta/CD19-depleted stem cell transplant. The TCR sequence derives from a boy younger than two with Wiskott-Aldrich syndrome, due to receive a stem cell transplant. The CDR3 DNA reads as TGTGCCATCAGTGAGTCTTTCATGGGAAACTATGGCTACACCTTC. The encoded protein is CAISESFMGNYGYTF.